The clone carrying this TCR beta chain was observed a few times. The antigen remains unidentified. CDR3 size: 13 residues. Germline values: CDR1 SGHAT, CDR2 FQNNGV. V lost 1 base, J lost 5 bases, and 8 bases lay in between. This sample was taken from a study of blood T cells in healthy people across ages. There were healthy Caucasian individuals from Russia, aged roughly 6 to 95, serving as donors. Peripheral blood was drawn, about 10 milliliters per donor. Whole-study findings and limits: Nothing was known about donor CMV status, and this possibly confounded expanded clonotype changes. Both higher diversity and more naive CD4+ cells marked long-lived donors when set against aged donors.

A J-beta primer mix and a sample-barcoded 5' primer were used in a second PCR of roughly 6 to 11 cycles. MiXCR, run by TCRdb on the 5' RACE reads, gives a single entry per CDR3 protein. In the table there are some 1,800,000 distinct CDR3 sequences, more than 35% of which are singletons. The sequence derives from a human donor in good health. The chain links TRBV11-2 to TRBJ1-1; D gene unclear. The sequenced material came from blood. In DNA form, the CDR3 reads TGTGCCAGCAGCTTAGCGACTTATACTGAAGCTTTCTTT. This gives the protein CASSLATYTEAFF.